This TCR beta chain emerged from a study of T cell responses to AZD1222 COVID-19 vaccine. Study-wide results and caveats: The study identified only six AZD1222 recipients as seropositive at baseline. An increase in Spike-specific TCR breadth and depth was observed after two AZD1222 doses. Donors skewed white British and female; clonal diversity was possibly underestimated. The span of vaccine-associated CD4 TCRs extended across spike, with dominance at 160-218 and 743-854.

This CDR3 spans 13 amino acids. Germline V lookup: CDR1 SEHNR, CDR2 FQNEAQ (reference sequence). Trimming pared 5 bases from V and 0 bases from J, leaving 7 bases between. Some clones are missing from TCRdb's copy, which holds only in-frame ones; the method was immunoSEQ multiplex PCR. The data show 150,000 to 200,000 clones, with more than 70% seen just once and approximately 26% held by the top ten. Remarks on this clone: Its antigen is unknown.

The sample in question was peripheral blood, obtained 28 days after the second AZD1222 dose. The rearrangement joins TRBV7-9 to TRBJ1-1, with D unresolved. This TCR derives from an adult who received the AZD1222 COVID-19 vaccine. CDR3 amino acids: CASSGLMNTEAFF. The CDR3 DNA reads as TGTGCCAGCAGCGGACTCATGAACACTGAAGCTTTCTTT. The entire variable domain, with the rest obtained from reference TRBV7-9 and TRBJ1-1, is as follows: DTGVSQNPRHKITKRGQNVTFRCDPISEHNRLYWYRQTLGQGPEFLTYFQNEAQLEKSRLLSDRFSAERPKGSFSTLEIQRTEQGDSAMYLCASSGLMNTEAFFGQGTRLTVV.